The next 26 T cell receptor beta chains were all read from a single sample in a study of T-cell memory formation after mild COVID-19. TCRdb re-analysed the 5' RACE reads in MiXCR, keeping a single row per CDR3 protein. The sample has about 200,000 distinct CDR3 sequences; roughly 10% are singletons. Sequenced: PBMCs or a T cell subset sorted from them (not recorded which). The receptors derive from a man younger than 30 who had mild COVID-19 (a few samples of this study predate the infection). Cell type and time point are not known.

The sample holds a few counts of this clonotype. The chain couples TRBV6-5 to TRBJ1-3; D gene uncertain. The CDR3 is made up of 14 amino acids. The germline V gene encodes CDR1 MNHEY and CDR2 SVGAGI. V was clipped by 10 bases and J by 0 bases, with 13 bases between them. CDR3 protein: CATRRVPSGNTIYF. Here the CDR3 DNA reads TGTGCCACCCGACGGGTACCCTCTGGAAACACCATATATTTT.

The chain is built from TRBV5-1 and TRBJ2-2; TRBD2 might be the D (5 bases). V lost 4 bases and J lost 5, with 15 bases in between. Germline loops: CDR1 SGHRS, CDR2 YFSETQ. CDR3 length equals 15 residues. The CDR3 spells CASSLGRSGTGELFF. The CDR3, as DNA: TGCGCCAGCAGCCTGGGTCGTTCGGGAACCGGGGAGCTGTTTTTT.

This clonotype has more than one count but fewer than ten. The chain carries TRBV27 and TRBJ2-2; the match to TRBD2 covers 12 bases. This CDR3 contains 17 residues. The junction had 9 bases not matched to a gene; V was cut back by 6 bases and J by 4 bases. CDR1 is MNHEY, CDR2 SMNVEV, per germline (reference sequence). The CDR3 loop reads CASRRKLAGGITGELFF. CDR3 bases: TGTGCCAGCAGGCGCAAACTAGCGGGGGGTATCACCGGGGAGCTGTTTTTT.

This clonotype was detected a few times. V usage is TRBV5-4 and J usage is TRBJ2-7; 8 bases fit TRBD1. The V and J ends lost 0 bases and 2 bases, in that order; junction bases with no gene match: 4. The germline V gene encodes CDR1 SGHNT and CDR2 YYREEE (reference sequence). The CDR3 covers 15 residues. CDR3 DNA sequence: TGTGCCAGCAGCTTGGCGACAGGGGTGGCCTACGAGCAGTACTTC. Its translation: CASSLATGVAYEQYF.

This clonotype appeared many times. The CDR3 sequence: CASSSARGYTF. In DNA, the CDR3 is TGTGCCAGCAGTTCTGCCCGAGGCTACACCTTC. This chain links TRBV12-3 or TRBV12-4 with TRBJ1-2; D unclear. The V end was cut by 4 bases, the J end by 8 bases, with 8 bases between. This CDR3 is 11 amino acids long.

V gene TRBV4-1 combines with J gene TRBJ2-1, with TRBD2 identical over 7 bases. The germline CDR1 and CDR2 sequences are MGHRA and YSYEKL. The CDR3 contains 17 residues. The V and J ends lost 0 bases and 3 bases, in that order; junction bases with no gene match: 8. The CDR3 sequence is CASSQEPPRGGYNEQFF. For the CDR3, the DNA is TGCGCCAGCAGCCAAGAACCACCACGCGGGGGCTACAATGAGCAGTTCTTC.

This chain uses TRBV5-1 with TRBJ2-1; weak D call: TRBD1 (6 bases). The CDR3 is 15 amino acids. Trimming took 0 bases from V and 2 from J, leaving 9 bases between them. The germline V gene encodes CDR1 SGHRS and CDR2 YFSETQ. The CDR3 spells CASSLVSGAYNEQFF. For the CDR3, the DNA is TGCGCCAGCAGCTTGGTTTCAGGGGCCTACAATGAGCAGTTCTTC.

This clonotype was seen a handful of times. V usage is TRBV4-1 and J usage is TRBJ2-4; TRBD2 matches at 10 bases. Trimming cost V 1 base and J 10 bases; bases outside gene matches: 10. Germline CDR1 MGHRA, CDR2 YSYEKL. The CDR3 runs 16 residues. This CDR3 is CASSQVPSGGPFIQYF. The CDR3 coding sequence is TGCGCCAGCAGCCAAGTCCCTAGCGGGGGCCCCTTTATTCAGTACTTC.

This chain's CDR3 is CASSLWGGDGGETQYF. The CDR3 DNA reads TGTGCCAGCAGTTTATGGGGCGGGGACGGTGGGGAGACCCAGTACTTC. The chain links TRBV28 to TRBJ2-5, with D maybe TRBD2 (6 bases). The ends were cut back, 0 bases at V and 5 bases at J, with 16 bases in the middle. This CDR3 is 16 amino acids long. The germline V gene has CDR1 MDHEN and CDR2 SYDVKM. The entire variable domain, with the rest obtained from reference TRBV28 and TRBJ2-5, is as follows: DVKVTQSSRYLVKRTGEKVFLECVQDMDHENMFWYRQDPGLGLRLIYFSYDVKMKEKGDIPEGYSVSREKKERFSLILESASTNQTSMYLCASSLWGGDGGETQYFGPGTRLLVL.

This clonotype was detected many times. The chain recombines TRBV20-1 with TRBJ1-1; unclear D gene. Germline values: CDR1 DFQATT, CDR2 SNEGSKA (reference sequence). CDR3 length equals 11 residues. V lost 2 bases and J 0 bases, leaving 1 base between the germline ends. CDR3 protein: CSARMNTEAFF. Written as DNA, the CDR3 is TGCAGTGCTAGAATGAACACTGAAGCTTTCTTT.

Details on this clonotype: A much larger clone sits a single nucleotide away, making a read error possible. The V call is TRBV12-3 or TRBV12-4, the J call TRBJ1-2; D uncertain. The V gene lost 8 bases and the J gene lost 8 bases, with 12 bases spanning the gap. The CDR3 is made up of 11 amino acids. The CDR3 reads CASHGGWGYTF. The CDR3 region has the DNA TGTGCCAGCCACGGAGGTTGGGGCTACACCTTC.

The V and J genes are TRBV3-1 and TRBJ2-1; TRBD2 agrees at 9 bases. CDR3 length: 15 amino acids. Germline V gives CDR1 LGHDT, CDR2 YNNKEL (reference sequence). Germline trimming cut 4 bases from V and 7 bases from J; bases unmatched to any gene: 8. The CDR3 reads CASSPQAGGSNEQFF. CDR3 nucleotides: TGTGCCAGCAGCCCTCAAGCGGGGGGATCAAATGAGCAGTTCTTC.

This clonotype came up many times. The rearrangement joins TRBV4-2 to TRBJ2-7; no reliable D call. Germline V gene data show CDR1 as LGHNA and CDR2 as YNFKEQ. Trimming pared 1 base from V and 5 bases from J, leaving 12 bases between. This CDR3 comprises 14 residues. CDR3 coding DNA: TGTGCCAGCAGCCAAGTGTCCCGGAATGACGAGCAGTACTTC. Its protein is CASSQVSRNDEQYF.

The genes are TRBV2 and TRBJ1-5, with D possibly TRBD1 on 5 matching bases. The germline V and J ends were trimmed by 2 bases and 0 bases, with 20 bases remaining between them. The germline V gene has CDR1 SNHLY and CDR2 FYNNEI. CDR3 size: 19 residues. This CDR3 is CASSESLRGLRASNQPQHF. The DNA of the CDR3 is TGTGCCAGCAGTGAAAGTCTAAGGGGACTGAGAGCTAGCAATCAGCCCCAGCATTTT.

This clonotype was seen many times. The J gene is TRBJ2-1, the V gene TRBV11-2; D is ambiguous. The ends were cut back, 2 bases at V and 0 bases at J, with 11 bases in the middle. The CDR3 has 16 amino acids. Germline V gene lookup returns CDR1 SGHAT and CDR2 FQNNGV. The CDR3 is CASSLRADSSYNEQFF. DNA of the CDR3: TGTGCCAGCAGCTTAAGGGCGGATAGCTCCTACAATGAGCAGTTCTTC.

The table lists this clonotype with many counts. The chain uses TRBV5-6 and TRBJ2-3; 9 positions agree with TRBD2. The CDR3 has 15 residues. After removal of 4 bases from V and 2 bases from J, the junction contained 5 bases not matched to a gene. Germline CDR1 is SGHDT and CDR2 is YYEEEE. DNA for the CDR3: TGTGCCAGCAGCGCGCTAGCGGGGAACACAGATACGCAGTATTTT. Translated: CASSALAGNTDTQYF.

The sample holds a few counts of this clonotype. The CDR3 spells CASSEIGVNQPQHF. The CDR3 DNA is TGTGCCAGCAGTGAAATTGGCGTCAATCAGCCCCAGCATTTT. This rearrangement joins TRBV2 to TRBJ1-5; D call uncertain. The V gene's germline CDR1 is SNHLY and CDR2 FYNNEI. Trimming cost V 2 bases and J 3 bases, with 8 bases left between them. CDR3 size: 14 residues.

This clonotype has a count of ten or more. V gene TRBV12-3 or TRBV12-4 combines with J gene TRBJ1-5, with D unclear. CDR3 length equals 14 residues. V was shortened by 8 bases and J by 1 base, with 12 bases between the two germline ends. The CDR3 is CASHPSGSNQPQHF. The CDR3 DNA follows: TGTGCCAGCCATCCTAGTGGGAGCAATCAGCCCCAGCATTTT.

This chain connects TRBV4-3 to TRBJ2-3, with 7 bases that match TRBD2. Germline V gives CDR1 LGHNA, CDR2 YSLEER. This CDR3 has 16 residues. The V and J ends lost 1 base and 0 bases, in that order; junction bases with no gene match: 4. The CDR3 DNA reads TGCGCCAGCAGCCAAGCACTAGCGTCTAGCACAGATACGCAGTATTTT. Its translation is CASSQALASSTDTQYF.

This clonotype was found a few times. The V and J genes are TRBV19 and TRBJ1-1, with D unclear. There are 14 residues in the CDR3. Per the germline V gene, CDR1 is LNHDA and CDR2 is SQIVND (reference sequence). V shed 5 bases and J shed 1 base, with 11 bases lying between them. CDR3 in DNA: TGTGCCAGTAGTTCCCGTACCTGGAACACTGAAGCTTTCTTT. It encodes CASSSRTWNTEAFF.

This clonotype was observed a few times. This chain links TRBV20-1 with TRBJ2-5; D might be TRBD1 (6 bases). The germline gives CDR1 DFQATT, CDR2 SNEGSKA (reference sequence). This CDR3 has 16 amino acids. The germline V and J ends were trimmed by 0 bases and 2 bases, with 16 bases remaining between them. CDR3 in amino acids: CSARDRGQGAQETQYF. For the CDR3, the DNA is TGCAGTGCTAGAGATCGGGGACAAGGGGCACAAGAGACCCAGTACTTC.

The CDR3 loop is CATSRFRGTTNEKLFF. DNA of the CDR3: TGTGCCACCAGCAGATTTAGGGGGACAACTAATGAAAAACTGTTTTTT. The chain employs TRBV15 and TRBJ1-4; tentatively, D is TRBD1 (6 bases). The germline V and J ends were trimmed by 2 bases and 0 bases, with 10 bases remaining between them. CDR1 is LNHNV and CDR2 is YYDKDF in the germline V gene (reference sequence). This CDR3 contains 16 residues.

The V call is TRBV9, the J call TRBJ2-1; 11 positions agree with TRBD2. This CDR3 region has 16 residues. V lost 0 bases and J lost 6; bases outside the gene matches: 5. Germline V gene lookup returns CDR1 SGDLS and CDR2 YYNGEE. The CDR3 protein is CASSVGGLAEFNEQFF. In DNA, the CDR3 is TGTGCCAGCAGCGTAGGGGGACTAGCGGAATTCAATGAGCAGTTCTTC.

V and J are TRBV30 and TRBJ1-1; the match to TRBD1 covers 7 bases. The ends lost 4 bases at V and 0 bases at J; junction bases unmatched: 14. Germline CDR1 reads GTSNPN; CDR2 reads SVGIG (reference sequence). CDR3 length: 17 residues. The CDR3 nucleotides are TGTGCCTGGAAACGCCAGGGGGGTGTGGGAATGAACACTGAAGCTTTCTTT. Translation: CAWKRQGGVGMNTEAFF.

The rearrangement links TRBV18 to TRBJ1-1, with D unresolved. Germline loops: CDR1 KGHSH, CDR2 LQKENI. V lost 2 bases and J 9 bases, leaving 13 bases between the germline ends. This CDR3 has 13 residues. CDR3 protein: CASSPTVDLQAFF. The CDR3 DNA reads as TGTGCCAGCTCACCAACGGTCGACCTGCAAGCTTTCTTT. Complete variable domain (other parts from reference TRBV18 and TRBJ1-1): NAGVMQNPRHLVRRRGQEARLRCSPMKGHSHVYWYRQLPEEGLKFMVYLQKENIIDESGMPKERFSAEFPKEGPSILRIQQVVRGDSAAYFCASSPTVDLQAFFGQGTRLTVV.

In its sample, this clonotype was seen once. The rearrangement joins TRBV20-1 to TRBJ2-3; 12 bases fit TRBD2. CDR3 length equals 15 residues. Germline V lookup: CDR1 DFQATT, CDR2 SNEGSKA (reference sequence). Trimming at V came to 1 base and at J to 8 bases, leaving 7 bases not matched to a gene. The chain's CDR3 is CSARVTSGGSGTQYF. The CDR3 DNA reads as TGCAGTGCTAGAGTGACTAGCGGGGGCTCGGGTACGCAGTATTTT.